The rows below give T cell receptor beta chains drawn from one sample of a study of patients and donors after allogeneic stem cell transplantation. TCRdb re-called the RT-PCR reads with MiXCR, one entry per CDR3 protein. The profile shows hundreds of thousands of distinct CDR3 sequences, about a sixth of them singletons. The specimen sequenced was blood, either unsorted or a sorted T cell fraction (not recorded which). The receptors stem from a human donor who was either an allogeneic HSCT recipient or a stem cell or donor lymphocyte infusion donor (not recorded which). It is not recorded whose cells these are; they may come from a transplant donor. Both conserved end residues are part of each CDR3. A D gene is named only where the DNA matches it firmly. Clone size is given for some rows only: seen once, a few or many times, or a class if the clone is expanded.

NA	TRBV7-2	TRBJ2-5	NA	CASSLSWGQETQYF	TGTGCCAGCAGCTTATCGTGGGGGCAAGAGACCCAGTACTTC
few	TRBV9	TRBJ2-5	NA	CASSVTGLQETQYF	TGTGCCAGCAGCGTAACAGGCCTTCAAGAGACCCAGTACTTC
NA	TRBV5-5	TRBJ2-7	TRBD1	CASSLGTGGGYEQYF	TGTGCCAGCAGCTTAGGGACAGGGGGCGGCTACGAGCAGTACTTC
NA	TRBV20-1	TRBJ1-2	TRBD1	CSAWTGADYGYTF	TGCAGTGCATGGACAGGGGCGGACTATGGCTACACCTTC
NA	TRBV27	TRBJ2-7	NA	CASSLSRGSYEQYF	TGTGCCAGCAGTTTATCGCGGGGCTCCTACGAGCAGTACTTC
few	TRBV12-3/TRBV12-4	TRBJ2-1	NA	CASSFTGRNEQFF	TGTGCCAGCAGTTTTACAGGGCGCAATGAGCAGTTCTTC
NA	TRBV6-1	TRBJ2-7	TRBD1	CASQRGRLYEQYF	TGTGCCAGCCAAAGGGGGCGGCTTTACGAGCAGTACTTC
NA	TRBV20-1	TRBJ2-7	NA	CSAGASGPAEQYF	TGCAGTGCGGGGGCTAGCGGCCCTGCGGAGCAGTACTTC
NA	TRBV27	TRBJ1-2	TRBD1	CASSLWTGDGYTF	TGTGCCAGCAGTTTATGGACAGGGGATGGCTACACCTTC
NA	TRBV20-1	TRBJ2-7	NA	CSARDRNSYEQYF	TGCAGTGCTAGAGACCGCAACTCCTACGAGCAGTACTTC
few	TRBV2	TRBJ2-7	TRBD1	CASSALGQGPGEQYF	TGTGCCAGCAGTGCCCTGGGACAGGGCCCGGGAGAGCAGTACTTC
many	TRBV5-1	TRBJ2-5	NA	CASSLGRGQETQYF	TGCGCCAGCAGCTTGGGTCGGGGTCAAGAGACCCAGTACTTC
few	TRBV6-1	TRBJ1-3	NA	CASSLDGGAGNTIYF	TGTGCCAGCAGCCTCGACGGCGGGGCTGGAAACACCATATATTTT
NA	TRBV5-1	TRBJ2-7	TRBD2	CASSSTREGEQYF	TGCGCCAGCAGCTCAACTAGGGAGGGCGAGCAGTACTTC
NA	TRBV2	TRBJ2-2	NA	CAGGTRAGTGELFF	TGTGCCGGGGGGACCAGGGCCGGCACCGGGGAGCTGTTTTTT
NA	TRBV12-5	TRBJ2-4	TRBD2	CASGPGGDGNIQYF	TGTGCTAGTGGTCCCGGGGGGGATGGGAACATTCAGTACTTC
NA	TRBV5-1	TRBJ2-2	NA	CASSSGPVYRELFF	TGCGCCAGCAGCTCGGGGCCAGTATACAGGGAGCTGTTTTTT
NA	TRBV20-1	TRBJ2-7	NA	CSAQRGQAYEQYF	TGCAGTGCCCAAAGGGGTCAGGCCTACGAGCAGTACTTC
NA	TRBV5-1	TRBJ2-7	NA	CASSRGLASSYEQYF	TGCGCCAGCAGCAGGGGACTCGCGAGCTCCTACGAGCAGTACTTC
many	TRBV4-1	TRBJ2-1	NA	CASSQVLGDLYNEQFF	TGCGCCAGCAGCCAAGTGCTGGGGGACCTCTACAATGAGCAGTTCTTC
few	TRBV4-3	TRBJ1-1	NA	CASSQDQSGTEAFF	TGCGCCAGCAGCCAAGATCAATCGGGCACTGAAGCTTTCTTT
NA	TRBV7-3	TRBJ2-1	TRBD2	CASSSLAGGTFLNNGQFF	TGTGCCAGCAGCTCACTAGCGGGAGGGACCTTCCTGAACAATGGGCAGTTCTTC
few	TRBV6-4	TRBJ2-2	NA	CASSDRGSGELFF	TGTGCCAGCAGTGACCGGGGGTCCGGGGAGCTGTTTTTT
few	TRBV5-1	TRBJ2-5	NA	CASSPDRRGGSETQYF	TGCGCCAGCAGCCCGGATCGGAGGGGGGGATCGGAGACCCAGTACTTC
NA	TRBV7-3	TRBJ1-2	NA	CASSLIPGDGYTF	TGTGCCAGCAGCTTAATTCCAGGGGACGGCTACACCTTC
NA	TRBV4-1	TRBJ2-5	NA	CASSQDSPLQETQYF	TGCGCCAGCAGCCAAGATAGCCCGCTACAAGAGACCCAGTACTTC
NA	TRBV5-1	TRBJ2-7	TRBD1	CASSHTGTGVAYEQYF	TGCGCCAGCAGCCACACAGGGACAGGGGTAGCCTACGAGCAGTACTTC
few	TRBV12-3/TRBV12-4	TRBJ1-3	NA	CASSPGGPSGNTIYF	TGTGCCAGCAGCCCGGGGGGGCCCTCTGGAAACACCATATATTTT
NA	TRBV30	TRBJ2-1	NA	CAWRRIFGSDEQFF	TGTGCCTGGCGTAGAATATTCGGGAGTGATGAGCAGTTCTTC
NA	TRBV5-6	TRBJ2-3	NA	CASSLAGWTGPDTQYF	TGTGCCAGCAGCCTGGCGGGGTGGACGGGGCCAGATACGCAGTATTTT
NA	TRBV2	TRBJ1-1	TRBD1	CASSVQGDVTEAFF	TGTGCCAGCAGTGTCCAGGGGGATGTTACTGAAGCTTTCTTT
few	TRBV6-2/TRBV6-3	TRBJ1-2	NA	CASSYGEGPSYGYTF	TGTGCCAGCAGTTACGGGGAGGGGCCTTCCTATGGCTACACCTTC
few	TRBV24-1	TRBJ2-5	NA	CATSDSRPWGETQYF	TGTGCCACCAGTGATTCCCGCCCCTGGGGGGAGACCCAGTACTTC
many	TRBV20-1	TRBJ1-1	NA	CSADRDNLEAFF	TGCAGTGCCGACCGGGACAACTTGGAAGCTTTCTTT
NA	TRBV14	TRBJ1-2	NA	CASSQSTGLLGGYTF	TGTGCCAGCAGCCAATCGACGGGACTTTTGGGTGGCTACACCTTC
NA	TRBV12-3/TRBV12-4	TRBJ1-5	NA	CASSLGEGSGNQPQHF	TGTGCCAGCAGCCTAGGGGAGGGTAGCGGCAATCAGCCCCAGCATTTT
few	TRBV10-3	TRBJ2-3	NA	CAINPGSTDTQYF	TGTGCCATCAACCCGGGGAGCACAGATACGCAGTATTTT
few	TRBV7-9	TRBJ1-5	TRBD1	CASGGQGAVGNQPQHF	TGTGCCAGCGGGGGACAGGGGGCGGTGGGCAATCAGCCCCAGCATTTT
NA	TRBV7-7	TRBJ1-1	TRBD1	CASRFRDRGKNTEAFF	TGTGCTAGCAGATTCCGGGACAGGGGAAAGAACACTGAAGCTTTCTTT
few	TRBV7-6	TRBJ1-5	TRBD1	CASSIGTDSNQPQHF	TGTGCCAGCAGCATAGGGACAGATAGCAATCAGCCCCAGCATTTT
NA	TRBV2	TRBJ1-1	NA	CASSDGYLTEAFF	TGTGCCAGCAGTGATGGCTATCTCACTGAAGCTTTCTTT
NA	TRBV9	TRBJ1-1	TRBD1	CASSFQDRTEAFF	TGTGCCAGCAGCTTTCAGGACAGGACTGAAGCTTTCTTT